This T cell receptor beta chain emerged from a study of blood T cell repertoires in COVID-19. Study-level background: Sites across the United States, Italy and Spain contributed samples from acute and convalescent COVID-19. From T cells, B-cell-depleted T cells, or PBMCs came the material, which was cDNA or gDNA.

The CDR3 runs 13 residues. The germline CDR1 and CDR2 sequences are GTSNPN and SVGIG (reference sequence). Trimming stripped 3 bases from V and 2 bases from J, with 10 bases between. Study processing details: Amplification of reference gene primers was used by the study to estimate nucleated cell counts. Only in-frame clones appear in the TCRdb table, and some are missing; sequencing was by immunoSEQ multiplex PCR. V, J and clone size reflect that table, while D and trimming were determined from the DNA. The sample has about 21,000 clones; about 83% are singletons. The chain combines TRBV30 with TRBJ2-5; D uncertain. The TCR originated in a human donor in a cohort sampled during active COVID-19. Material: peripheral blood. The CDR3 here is CAWSHGGQETQYF. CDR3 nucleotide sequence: TGTGCCTGGAGCCATGGCGGTCAAGAGACCCAGTACTTC.